This TCR beta chain emerged from a study of cytomegalovirus exposure and HLA in healthy donors. The PCR was carried out with 60 Vbeta primers and 13 Jbeta primers. Libraries were prepared by immunoSEQ multiplex PCR; TCRdb keeps only in-frame clonotypes and omits some of them. The sample lists about 180,000 clones; over 80% were seen once. Germline CDR1 reads LGHNA; CDR2 reads YSLEER. The CDR3 sequence is 14 residues long. V was trimmed by 8 bases and J by 1 base, leaving 11 bases between them. Sequencing input: PBMCs. The sequence came from a girl between 5 and 17 years old in good health and CMV-seropositive. The chain employs TRBV4-3 and TRBJ2-2, with a weak D call TRBD1 (5 bases). CDR3: CASGAIGNTGELFF. In DNA, the CDR3 is TGCGCCAGCGGGGCCATCGGGAACACCGGGGAGCTGTTTTTT.